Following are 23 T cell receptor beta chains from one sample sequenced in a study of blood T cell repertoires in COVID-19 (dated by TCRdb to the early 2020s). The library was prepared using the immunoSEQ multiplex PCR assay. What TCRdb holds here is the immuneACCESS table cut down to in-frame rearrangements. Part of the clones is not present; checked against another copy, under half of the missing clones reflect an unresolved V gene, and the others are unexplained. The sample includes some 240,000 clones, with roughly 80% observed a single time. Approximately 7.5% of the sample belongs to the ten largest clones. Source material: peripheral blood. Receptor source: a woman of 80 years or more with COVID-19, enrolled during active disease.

The CDR3 region is CASSIWTASGELFF. The CDR3 DNA is TGTGCCAGTAGTATATGGACAGCTTCCGGGGAGCTGTTTTTT. The chain employs TRBV19 and TRBJ2-2, with D perhaps TRBD1 (6 bases). Trimming took 2 bases from V and 6 from J, leaving 10 bases between them. Germline CDR1 LNHDA, CDR2 SQIVND (reference sequence). CDR3 length: 14 amino acids.

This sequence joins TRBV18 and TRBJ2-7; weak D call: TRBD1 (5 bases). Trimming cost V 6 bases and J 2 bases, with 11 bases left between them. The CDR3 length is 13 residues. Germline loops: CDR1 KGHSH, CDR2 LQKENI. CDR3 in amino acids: CASSVDRAYEQYF. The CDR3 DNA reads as TGTGCCAGCTCCGTCGACAGAGCCTACGAGCAGTACTTC.

DNA of the CDR3: TGTGCTAGTGGTTTGTCCGGGAGCGGCAATGAGCAGTTCTTC. Translation: CASGLSGSGNEQFF. The chain is built from TRBV12-5 and TRBJ2-1; weak D call: TRBD2 (6 bases). Germline V gene data show CDR1 as LGHNT and CDR2 as FRNRAP. The CDR3 has 14 residues. Trimming pared 2 bases from V and 6 bases from J, leaving 11 bases between.

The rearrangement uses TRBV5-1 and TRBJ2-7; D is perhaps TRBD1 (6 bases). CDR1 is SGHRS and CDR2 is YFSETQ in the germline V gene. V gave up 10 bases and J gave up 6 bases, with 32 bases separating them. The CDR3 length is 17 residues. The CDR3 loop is CASTGTDPGHPSREQYF. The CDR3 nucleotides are TGCGCCTCCACAGGGACCGACCCGGGACACCCCTCCCGCGAGCAGTACTTC. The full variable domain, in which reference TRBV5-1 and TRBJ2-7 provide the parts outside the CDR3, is KAGVTQTPRYLIKTRGQQVTLSCSPISGHRSVSWYQQTPGQGLQFLFEYFSETQRNKGNFPGRFSGRQFSNSRSEMNVSTLELGDSALYLCASTGTDPGHPSREQYFGPGTRLTVT.

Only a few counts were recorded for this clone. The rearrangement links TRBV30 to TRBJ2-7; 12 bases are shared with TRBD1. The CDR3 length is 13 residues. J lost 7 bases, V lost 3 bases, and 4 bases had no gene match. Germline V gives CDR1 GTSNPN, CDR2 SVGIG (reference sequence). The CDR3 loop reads CAWRGQGAREQYF. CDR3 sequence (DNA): TGTGCCTGGAGGGGACAGGGGGCGCGGGAGCAGTACTTC.

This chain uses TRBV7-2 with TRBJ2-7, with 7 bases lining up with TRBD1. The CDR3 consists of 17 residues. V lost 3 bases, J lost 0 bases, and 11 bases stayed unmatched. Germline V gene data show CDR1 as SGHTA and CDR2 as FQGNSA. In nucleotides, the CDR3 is TGTGCCAGCAGCTTTGGGCGTAGCAGGGGGAGCTCCTACGAGCAGTACTTC. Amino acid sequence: CASSFGRSRGSSYEQYF.

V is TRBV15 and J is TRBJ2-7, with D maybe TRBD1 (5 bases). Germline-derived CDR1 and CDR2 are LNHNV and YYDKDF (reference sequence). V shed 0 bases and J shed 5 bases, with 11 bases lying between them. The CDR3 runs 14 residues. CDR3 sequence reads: CATSREAGRDEQYF. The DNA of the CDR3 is TGTGCCACCAGCAGAGAGGCAGGGCGCGACGAGCAGTACTTC. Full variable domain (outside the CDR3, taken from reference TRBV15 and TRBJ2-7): DAMVIQNPRYQVTQFGKPVTLSCSQTLNHNVMYWYQQKSSQAPKLLFHYYDKDFNNEADTPDNFQSRRPNTSFCFLDIRSPGLGDTAMYLCATSREAGRDEQYFGPGTRLTVT.

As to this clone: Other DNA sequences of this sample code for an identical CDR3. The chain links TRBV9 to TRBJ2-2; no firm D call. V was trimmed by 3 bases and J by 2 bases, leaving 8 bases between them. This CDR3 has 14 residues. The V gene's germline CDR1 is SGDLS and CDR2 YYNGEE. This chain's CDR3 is CASSARTNTGELFF. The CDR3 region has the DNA TGTGCCAGCAGCGCCCGAACAAACACCGGGGAGCTGTTTTTT.

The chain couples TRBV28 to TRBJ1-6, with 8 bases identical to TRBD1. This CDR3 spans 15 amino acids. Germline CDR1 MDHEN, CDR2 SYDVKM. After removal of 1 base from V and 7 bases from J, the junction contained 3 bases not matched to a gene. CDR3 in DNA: TGTGCCAGCAGTTTATTGACAGGGGAGAATTCACCCCTCCACTTT. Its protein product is CASSLLTGENSPLHF.

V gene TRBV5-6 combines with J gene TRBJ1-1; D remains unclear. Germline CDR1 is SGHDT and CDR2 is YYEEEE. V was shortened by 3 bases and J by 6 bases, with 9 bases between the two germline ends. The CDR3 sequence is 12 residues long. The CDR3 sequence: CASSSTRAEAFF. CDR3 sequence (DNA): TGTGCCAGCAGCTCTACGAGGGCTGAAGCTTTCTTT.

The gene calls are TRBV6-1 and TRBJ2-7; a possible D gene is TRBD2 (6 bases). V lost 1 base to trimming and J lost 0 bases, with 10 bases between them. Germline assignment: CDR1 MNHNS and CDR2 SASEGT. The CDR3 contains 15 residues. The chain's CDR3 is CASSEEFGSSYEQYF. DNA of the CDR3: TGTGCCAGCAGTGAAGAATTCGGGAGCTCCTACGAGCAGTACTTC.

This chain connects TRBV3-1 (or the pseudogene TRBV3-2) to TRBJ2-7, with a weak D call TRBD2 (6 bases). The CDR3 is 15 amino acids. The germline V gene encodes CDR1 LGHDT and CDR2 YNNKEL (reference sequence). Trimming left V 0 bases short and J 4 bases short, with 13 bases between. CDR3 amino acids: CASSQDPGSEYEQYF. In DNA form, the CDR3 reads TGTGCCAGCAGCCAAGATCCCGGGAGTGAGTACGAGCAGTACTTC.

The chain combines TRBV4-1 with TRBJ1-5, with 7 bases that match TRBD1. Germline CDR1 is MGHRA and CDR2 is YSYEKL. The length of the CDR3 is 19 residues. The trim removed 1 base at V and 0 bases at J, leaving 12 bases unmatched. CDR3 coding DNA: TGCGCCAGCAGCCAAGGGTTGACTGGGGACAGAAATAGCAATCAGCCCCAGCATTTT. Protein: CASSQGLTGDRNSNQPQHF.

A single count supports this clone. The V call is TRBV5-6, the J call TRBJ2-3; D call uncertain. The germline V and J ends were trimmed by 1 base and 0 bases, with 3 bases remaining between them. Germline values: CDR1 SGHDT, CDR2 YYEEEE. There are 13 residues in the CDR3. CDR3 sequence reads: CASSLQSTDTQYF. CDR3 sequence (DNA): TGTGCCAGCAGCTTGCAGAGCACAGATACGCAGTATTTT.

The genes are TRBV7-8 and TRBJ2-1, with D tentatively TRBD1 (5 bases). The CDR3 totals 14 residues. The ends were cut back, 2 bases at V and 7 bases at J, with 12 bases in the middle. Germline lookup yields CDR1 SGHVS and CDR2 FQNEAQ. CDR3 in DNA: TGTGCCAGCAGCTTAAAGGGGAACGGTAATGAGCAGTTCTTC. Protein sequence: CASSLKGNGNEQFF.

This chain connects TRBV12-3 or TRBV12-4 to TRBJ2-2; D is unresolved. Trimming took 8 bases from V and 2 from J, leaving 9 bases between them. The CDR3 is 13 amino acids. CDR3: CASSQANTGELFF. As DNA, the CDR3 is TGTGCCAGCTCCCAAGCAAACACCGGGGAGCTGTTTTTT.

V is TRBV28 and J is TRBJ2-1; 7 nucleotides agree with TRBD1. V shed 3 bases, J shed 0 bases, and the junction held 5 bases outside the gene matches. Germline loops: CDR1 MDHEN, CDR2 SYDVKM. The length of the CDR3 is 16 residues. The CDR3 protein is CASSFMWDSSYNEQFF. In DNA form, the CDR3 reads TGTGCCAGCAGTTTTATGTGGGACAGCTCCTACAATGAGCAGTTCTTC. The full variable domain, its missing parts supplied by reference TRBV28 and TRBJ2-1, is DVKVTQSSRYLVKRTGEKVFLECVQDMDHENMFWYRQDPGLGLRLIYFSYDVKMKEKGDIPEGYSVSREKKERFSLILESASTNQTSMYLCASSFMWDSSYNEQFFGPGTRLTVL.

The CDR3, as DNA: TGTGCCAGCAGTTCAAGTGGGGGCATGAACACTGAAGCTTTCTTT. Amino acids: CASSSSGGMNTEAFF. The V call is TRBV2, the J call TRBJ1-1, with D perhaps TRBD1 (6 bases). The CDR3 is 15 residues long. V lost 5 bases and J lost 0, with 13 bases in between. CDR1 SNHLY and CDR2 FYNNEI come from the germline V gene.

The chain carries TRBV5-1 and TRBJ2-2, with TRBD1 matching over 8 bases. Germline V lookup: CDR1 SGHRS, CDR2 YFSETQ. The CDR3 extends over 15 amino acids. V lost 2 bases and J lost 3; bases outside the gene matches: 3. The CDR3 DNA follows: TGCGCCAGCAGCTTAGGACAGGGATACACCGGGGAGCTGTTTTTT. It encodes CASSLGQGYTGELFF.

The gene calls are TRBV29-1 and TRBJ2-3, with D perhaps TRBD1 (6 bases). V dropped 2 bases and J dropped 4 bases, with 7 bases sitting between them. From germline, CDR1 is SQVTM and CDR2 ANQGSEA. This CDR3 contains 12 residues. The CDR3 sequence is CSVEKGADTQYF. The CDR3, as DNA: TGCAGCGTTGAAAAGGGGGCAGATACGCAGTATTTT.

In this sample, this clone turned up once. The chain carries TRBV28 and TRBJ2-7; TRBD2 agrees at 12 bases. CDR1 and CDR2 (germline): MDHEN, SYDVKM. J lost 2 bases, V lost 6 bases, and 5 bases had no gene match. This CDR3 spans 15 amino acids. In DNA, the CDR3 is TGTGCCAGCAGACTCGGACTAGCGGGAACCTACGAGCAGTACTTC. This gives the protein CASRLGLAGTYEQYF.

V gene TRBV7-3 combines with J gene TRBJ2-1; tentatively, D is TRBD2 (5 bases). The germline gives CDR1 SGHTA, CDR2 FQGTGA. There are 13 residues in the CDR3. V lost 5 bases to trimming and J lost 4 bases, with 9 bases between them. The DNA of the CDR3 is TGTGCCAGCAGCCTTGGACTGTACAATGAGCAGTTCTTC. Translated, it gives CASSLGLYNEQFF. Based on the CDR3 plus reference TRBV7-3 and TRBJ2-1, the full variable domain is GAGVSQTPSNKVTEKGKYVELRCDPISGHTALYWYRQSLGQGPEFLIYFQGTGAADDSGLPNDRFFAVRPEGSVSTLKIQRTERGDSAVYLCASSLGLYNEQFFGPGTRLTVL.

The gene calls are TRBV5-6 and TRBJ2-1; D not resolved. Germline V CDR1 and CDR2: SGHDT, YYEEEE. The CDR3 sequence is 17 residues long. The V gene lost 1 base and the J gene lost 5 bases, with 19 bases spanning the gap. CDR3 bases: TGTGCCAGCAGCTTGACCGTACGACTTCAAAGTGACAATGAGCAGTTCTTC. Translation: CASSLTVRLQSDNEQFF.